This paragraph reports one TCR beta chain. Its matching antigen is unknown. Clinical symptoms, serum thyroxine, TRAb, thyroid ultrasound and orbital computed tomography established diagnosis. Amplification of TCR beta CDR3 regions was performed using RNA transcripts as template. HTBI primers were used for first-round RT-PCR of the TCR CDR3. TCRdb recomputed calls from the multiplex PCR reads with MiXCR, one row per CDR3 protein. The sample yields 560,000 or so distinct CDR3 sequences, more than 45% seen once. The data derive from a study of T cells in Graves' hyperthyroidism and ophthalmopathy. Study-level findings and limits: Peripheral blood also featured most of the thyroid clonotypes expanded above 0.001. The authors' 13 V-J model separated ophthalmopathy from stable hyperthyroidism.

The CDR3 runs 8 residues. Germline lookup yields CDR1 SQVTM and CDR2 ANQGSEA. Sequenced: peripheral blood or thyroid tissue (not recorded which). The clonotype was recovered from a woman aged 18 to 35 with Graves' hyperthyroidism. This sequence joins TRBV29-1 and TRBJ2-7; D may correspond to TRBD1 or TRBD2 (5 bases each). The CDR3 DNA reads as TGCAGGGGGGACGAGCAGTACTTC. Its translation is CRGDEQYF.